This T cell receptor (beta chain) was recorded in a study of CD8 T cells in ankylosing spondylitis. The study, taken as a whole, reports: Both synovial fluid and blood in reactive arthritis had previously been reported to carry some motif variants. Researchers reportedly found disease-linked clones significantly enriched in matched ankylosing spondylitis synovial fluid. A TCR beta motif of under 10 highly homologous variants seemed to mark ankylosing spondylitis blood.

Trimming took off 7 bases at V and 4 bases at J, with 19 bases between the two ends. The length of the CDR3 is 15 residues. Germline V gene data show CDR1 as MNHEY and CDR2 as SVGAGI. For TCR beta, libraries came from quantitative 5'-RACE with molecular barcodes. TCRdb redid the calling of the 5' RACE reads with MiXCR, one entry per CDR3 protein. The sample has hundreds of thousands of distinct CDR3 sequences, over 9.5% seen once. Note on this clonotype: Its antigen is currently unknown.

The TCR sequence derives from a male donor with ankylosing spondylitis. The chain has TRBV6-5 and TRBJ1-2; a weak D match, TRBD1 (5 bases). Sequenced sample: blood, either unsorted or a sorted T cell fraction (not recorded which). CDR3 sequence (DNA): TGTGCCAGCAACAGCCGGGACGGACGTTTCTATGGCTACACCTTC. Translated, it gives CASNSRDGRFYGYTF.